Detailed here is one T cell receptor (beta chain). The antigen is undetermined. The data originate from a study of T cell clonotyping in hematopoietic cell transplantation. Regarding time point: recipient sample about 28 days before transplant, after cytoreduction. Germline V lookup: CDR1 MNHEY, CDR2 SMNVEV (reference sequence). The V segment lost 4 bases and the J segment 3 bases; nucleotides outside the gene matches: 5. This CDR3 is 14 amino acids long. The assay was immunoSEQ multiplex PCR, and TCRdb's table has in-frame clones only and misses some. The sample includes fewer than 100,000 clones, 90% to 97% of them seen just once. Whole-study findings and limits: Higher Inverse Simpson Index values in graft donor and pretransplant recipient predicted broader posttransplant TCR diversity. Recipient TCR diversity dropped after transplant; expanded clonotypes rose from day 30 to 180.

This sequence originates from a woman aged 45-65 years with acute myeloid leukemia. Some clones in this sample may be carry-over from other donors' samples. This sequence joins TRBV27 and TRBJ2-7, with TRBD2 identical over 8 bases. This sample comprised peripheral blood mononuclear cells, obtained before stem cell transplant. The CDR3 spells CASSSGLAGYEQYF. CDR3 in DNA: TGTGCCAGCAGTTCCGGCCTAGCGGGCTACGAGCAGTACTTC.